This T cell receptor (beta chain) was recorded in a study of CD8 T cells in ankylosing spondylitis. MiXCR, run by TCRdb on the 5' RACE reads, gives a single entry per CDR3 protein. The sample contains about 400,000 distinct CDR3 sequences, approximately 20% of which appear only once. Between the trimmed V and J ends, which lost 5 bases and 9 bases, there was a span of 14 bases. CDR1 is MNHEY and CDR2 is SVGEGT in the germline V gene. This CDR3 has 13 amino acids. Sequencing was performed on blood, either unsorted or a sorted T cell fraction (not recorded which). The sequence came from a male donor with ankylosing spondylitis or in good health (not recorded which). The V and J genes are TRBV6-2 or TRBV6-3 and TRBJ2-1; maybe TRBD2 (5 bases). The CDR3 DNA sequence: TGTGCCAGCAGTAAGGCCGTGGGGAGTGAGCAGTTCTTC. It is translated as CASSKAVGSEQFF.